Listed below are T cell receptor beta chains from one sample, sequenced in a study of shared clonotypes between healthy human individuals. The assay was immunoSEQ multiplex PCR, and TCRdb's table has in-frame clones only and misses some. This table holds around 1.9 million clones, just under 95% found once. The sequencing input was naive CD8+ T cells from PBMCs. These receptors originate from a young man in good health. Some clones in this sample may be carry-over from other donors' samples. The CDR3 runs from the conserved cysteine through the conserved F or W. The order of the fields is CDR3 length, V gene, J gene, CDR3 protein.

15	TRBV7-9	TRBJ1-1	CASSFLKGEATEAFF
16	TRBV7-9	TRBJ2-2	CASSLPGTSYTGELFF
12	TRBV4-2	TRBJ2-7	CASSQGGAPVVF
13	TRBV7-9	TRBJ2-3	CASSFGGTDTQYF
12	TRBV10-3	TRBJ2-7	CAISVRWDEQYF
15	TRBV30	TRBJ1-1	CAWSGGIHLNTEAFF
11	TRBV29-1	TRBJ1-1	CSVDKNTEAFF
16	TRBV28	TRBJ1-1	CASSLGTGGWDTEAFF
13	TRBV27	TRBJ2-7	CASSHPGSYEQYF
17	TRBV19	TRBJ2-2	CASSIDLETSNTGELFF
15	TRBV19	TRBJ2-2	CASSMGRMNTGELFF
19	TRBV9	TRBJ2-1	CASSVASGLAGGGHNEQFF
12	TRBV11-2	TRBJ2-7	CASSPNIDEQYF
16	TRBV11-3	TRBJ2-1	CASSPRSGLGYNEQFF
15	TRBV28	TRBJ1-4	CASSLWGQRNEKLFF
20	TRBV5-1	TRBJ2-3	CASSLKPGQGAPKATDTQYF
15	TRBV15	TRBJ2-7	CATSREGQNSYEQYF
14	TRBV9	TRBJ2-4	CASSADRAKNIQYF
14	TRBV5-5	TRBJ1-1	CASSLGAANTEAFF
18	TRBV19	TRBJ2-2	CASSITRRDRVNTGELFF
14	TRBV29-1	TRBJ2-7	CSVEWASGNSEQYF
16	TRBV2	TRBJ2-2	CASGDPDYPNTGELFF
16	TRBV6-4	TRBJ1-1	CASSYTGVSGNTEAFF
14	TRBV10-3	TRBJ1-1	CAISEDRMNTEAFF
13	TRBV6-5	TRBJ2-7	CASRGLAGYEQYF
16	TRBV7-9	TRBJ2-1	CASPGREPSSYNEQFF
14	TRBV19	TRBJ2-3	CASSNPGATDTQYF
15	TRBV29-1	TRBJ2-7	CSVPTAGTGLNEQYF
17	TRBV7-9	TRBJ2-7	CASSTPKTSGDPYEQYF
15	TRBV9	TRBJ2-3	CASSVGGDSTDTQYF
14	TRBV29-1	TRBJ1-2	CSVMDWEVEYGYTF
14	TRBV6-5	TRBJ1-2	CASSPGQGVVGYTF
13	TRBV7-9	TRBJ2-7	CASTPDRVGEQYF
13	TRBV29-1	TRBJ2-7	CSAERTGSYEQYF
14	TRBV7-9	TRBJ1-4	CASSVTGSNEKLFF
14	TRBV7-8	TRBJ1-1	CASSHTGDHTEAFF
12	TRBV2	TRBJ2-7	CASSVGGHEQYF
11	TRBV10-1	TRBJ2-3	CASSESSVGAF
15	TRBV7-8	TRBJ2-1	CASSPPARGRDEQFF
14	TRBV27	TRBJ2-7	CASSLRGTGDEQYF
16	TRBV27	TRBJ2-1	CASSFTLAGLYNEQFF
14	TRBV7-2	TRBJ2-2	CASSLGGRTGELFF
13	TRBV19	TRBJ1-2	CATLDRENYGYTF
12	TRBV14	TRBJ1-5	CASSQSNQPQHF
16	TRBV4-1	TRBJ2-7	CASSHVGGGAPYEQYF
13	TRBV10-3	TRBJ1-2	CAISEERGDGYTF
14	TRBV28	TRBJ2-3	CATTWQGSTDTQYF
14	TRBV4-1	TRBJ2-4	CASSQDLAKNIQYF
15	TRBV5-1	TRBJ2-5	CASSLARAGWETQYF
14	TRBV5-6	TRBJ2-7	CASSLGGAAYEQYF
11	TRBV10-2	TRBJ2-7	CASREFYEQYF